This is a list of T cell receptor beta chains from one sample in a study of cytotoxic CD8 clonotypes in ibrutinib-treated CLL. Assay used: immunoSEQ multiplex PCR; TCRdb lists only in-frame clones, some missing. The table lists over 100,000 clones, approximately 58% of them singletons. Specimen: PBMCs, collected after 24 months of ibrutinib treatment. Receptor source: a human donor with chronic lymphocytic leukemia. Each CDR3 is given with its conserved first and last residue. The order of the fields is clone size, V gene, J gene, D gene, CDR3 protein, CDR3 DNA. D genes are given only for firm matches. Only some rows state a clone size, as once, few, many or a class for expanded clones.

clone_size: NA; v_call: TRBV30; j_call: TRBJ1-3; d_call: NA; cdr3_aa: CAWKGSGNTIYF; cdr3_nt: TGTGCCTGGAAAGGCTCTGGAAACACCATATATTTT
clone_size: few; v_call: TRBV19; j_call: TRBJ2-5; d_call: NA; cdr3_aa: CASSMGTGQIETQYF; cdr3_nt: TGTGCCAGTAGTATGGGAACCGGACAGATAGAGACCCAGTACTTC
clone_size: once; v_call: TRBV7-2; j_call: TRBJ1-6; d_call: NA; cdr3_aa: CASSLAVTTSPLHF; cdr3_nt: TGTGCCAGCAGCTTAGCCGTAACCACTTCACCCCTCCACTTT
clone_size: NA; v_call: TRBV6-1; j_call: TRBJ2-7; d_call: TRBD1; cdr3_aa: CASSAGQGDVQYF; cdr3_nt: TGTGCCAGCAGTGCTGGCCAGGGGGATGTGCAGTACTTC
clone_size: NA; v_call: TRBV7-8; j_call: TRBJ1-1; d_call: NA; cdr3_aa: CASSVPTGLNTEAFF; cdr3_nt: TGTGCCAGCAGCGTACCGACAGGCTTGAACACTGAAGCTTTCTTT
clone_size: NA; v_call: TRBV25-1; j_call: TRBJ1-1; d_call: NA; cdr3_aa: CASSLSMVVSAEAFF; cdr3_nt: TGTGCCAGCAGCCTGAGTATGGTGGTGAGCGCGGAAGCTTTCTTT
clone_size: NA; v_call: TRBV29-1; j_call: TRBJ1-1; d_call: NA; cdr3_aa: CSVRYNSAQEGEAFF; cdr3_nt: TGCAGCGTTCGGTATAACTCGGCTCAAGAGGGTGAAGCTTTCTTT
clone_size: once; v_call: TRBV5-6; j_call: TRBJ1-4; d_call: TRBD1; cdr3_aa: CASSLAPGQGAVKLFF; cdr3_nt: TGTGCCAGCAGCCTGGCACCGGGACAGGGGGCGGTAAAACTGTTTTTT
clone_size: NA; v_call: TRBV6-1; j_call: TRBJ2-5; d_call: TRBD2; cdr3_aa: CASSSLRGGPETQYF; cdr3_nt: TGTGCCAGCAGTTCTCTCCGGGGGGGCCCGGAGACCCAGTACTTC
clone_size: NA; v_call: TRBV7-2; j_call: TRBJ2-1; d_call: TRBD1; cdr3_aa: CASSSTGTAYNEQFF; cdr3_nt: TGTGCCAGCAGTTCTACCGGGACAGCTTACAATGAGCAGTTCTTC
clone_size: NA; v_call: TRBV5-4; j_call: TRBJ2-5; d_call: NA; cdr3_aa: CASSAGTAKETQYF; cdr3_nt: TGTGCCAGCAGCGCCGGGACTGCGAAAGAGACCCAGTACTTC
clone_size: few; v_call: TRBV5-1; j_call: TRBJ1-2; d_call: NA; cdr3_aa: CASSLGQGSYGYTF; cdr3_nt: TGCGCCAGCAGCTTGGGGCAGGGGAGTTATGGCTACACCTTC
clone_size: NA; v_call: TRBV6-1; j_call: TRBJ2-1; d_call: TRBD2; cdr3_aa: CASRPGLAAHEQFF; cdr3_nt: TGTGCCAGCAGGCCGGGACTAGCGGCCCATGAGCAGTTCTTC
clone_size: NA; v_call: TRBV30; j_call: TRBJ1-1; d_call: NA; cdr3_aa: CAWSVRLSGDTEAFF; cdr3_nt: TGTGCCTGGAGTGTACGGCTTTCGGGGGACACTGAAGCTTTCTTT
clone_size: NA; v_call: TRBV7-9; j_call: TRBJ2-7; d_call: NA; cdr3_aa: CASSLAPSSSYEQYF; cdr3_nt: TGTGCCAGCAGCTTAGCGCCATCAAGCTCCTACGAGCAGTACTTC
clone_size: NA; v_call: TRBV10-3; j_call: TRBJ2-5; d_call: NA; cdr3_aa: CAISAGPETQYF; cdr3_nt: TGTGCCATCAGTGCCGGGCCAGAGACCCAGTACTTC
clone_size: NA; v_call: TRBV5-1; j_call: TRBJ1-6; d_call: NA; cdr3_aa: CASSLGIERGSPLHF; cdr3_nt: TGCGCCAGCAGCTTGGGGATCGAACGAGGTTCACCCCTCCACTTT
clone_size: NA; v_call: TRBV20-1; j_call: TRBJ2-2; d_call: NA; cdr3_aa: CSARDNGGLFF; cdr3_nt: TGCAGTGCTAGAGACAATGGGGGGCTGTTTTTT
clone_size: NA; v_call: TRBV30; j_call: TRBJ1-6; d_call: NA; cdr3_aa: CAWRLSGPYNSPLHF; cdr3_nt: TGTGCCTGGAGACTGTCGGGCCCCTATAATTCACCCCTCCACTTT
clone_size: few; v_call: TRBV2; j_call: TRBJ2-7; d_call: NA; cdr3_aa: CASSEGTGESNEQYF; cdr3_nt: TGTGCCAGCAGTGAAGGGACGGGGGAGTCGAACGAGCAGTACTTC
clone_size: NA; v_call: TRBV19; j_call: TRBJ2-7; d_call: NA; cdr3_aa: CASSIEGSSYEQYF; cdr3_nt: TGTGCCAGTAGTATCGAGGGGAGCTCCTACGAGCAGTACTTC
clone_size: NA; v_call: TRBV5-4; j_call: TRBJ1-4; d_call: NA; cdr3_aa: CASSLAGTPGKLFF; cdr3_nt: TGTGCCAGCAGCTTGGCGGGTACCCCAGGAAAACTGTTTTTT
clone_size: NA; v_call: TRBV9; j_call: TRBJ1-1; d_call: TRBD1; cdr3_aa: CASSGTGTGTTEAFF; cdr3_nt: TGTGCCAGCAGTGGTACCGGGACAGGGACTACTGAAGCTTTCTTT
clone_size: NA; v_call: TRBV6-5; j_call: TRBJ2-7; d_call: NA; cdr3_aa: CASSGGRSSYEQYF; cdr3_nt: TGTGCCAGCAGTGGGGGACGGAGTTCCTACGAGCAGTACTTC
clone_size: NA; v_call: TRBV27; j_call: TRBJ2-7; d_call: NA; cdr3_aa: CASSFGGSPLSYEQYF; cdr3_nt: TGTGCCAGCAGTTTTGGTGGGTCCCCCCTCTCCTACGAGCAGTACTTC
clone_size: NA; v_call: TRBV30; j_call: TRBJ2-3; d_call: NA; cdr3_aa: CAWGRMEGGVDTQYF; cdr3_nt: TGTGCCTGGGGCCGAATGGAGGGGGGCGTAGATACGCAGTATTTT
clone_size: NA; v_call: TRBV5-6; j_call: TRBJ1-5; d_call: NA; cdr3_aa: CASSLGQSGQPQHF; cdr3_nt: TGTGCCAGCAGCTTGGGGCAGTCGGGTCAGCCCCAGCATTTT
clone_size: NA; v_call: TRBV6-6; j_call: TRBJ2-7; d_call: TRBD1; cdr3_aa: CASRPGQGYEQYF; cdr3_nt: TGTGCCAGCAGACCAGGACAGGGTTACGAGCAGTACTTC
clone_size: NA; v_call: TRBV14; j_call: TRBJ2-7; d_call: TRBD1; cdr3_aa: CASRPPGQGNYEQYF; cdr3_nt: TGTGCCAGCAGGCCACCGGGACAGGGGAACTACGAGCAGTACTTC
clone_size: few; v_call: TRBV6-6; j_call: TRBJ2-1; d_call: NA; cdr3_aa: CASKGEVRSYNEQFF; cdr3_nt: TGTGCCAGCAAGGGAGAGGTTAGGTCCTACAATGAGCAGTTCTTC
clone_size: NA; v_call: TRBV7-8; j_call: TRBJ1-6; d_call: NA; cdr3_aa: CASTLTDSYNSPLHF; cdr3_nt: TGTGCCAGCACCCTCACAGACTCCTATAATTCACCCCTCCACTTT
clone_size: NA; v_call: TRBV27; j_call: TRBJ1-1; d_call: TRBD1; cdr3_aa: CASRRQGVNTEAFF; cdr3_nt: TGTGCCAGCAGAAGACAGGGGGTGAACACTGAAGCTTTCTTT
clone_size: NA; v_call: TRBV10-3; j_call: TRBJ2-5; d_call: NA; cdr3_aa: CAISESGARETQYF; cdr3_nt: TGTGCCATCAGTGAGTCCGGTGCACGCGAGACCCAGTACTTC
clone_size: few; v_call: TRBV29-1; j_call: TRBJ1-5; d_call: NA; cdr3_aa: CSVRGPNNQPQHF; cdr3_nt: TGCAGCGTTAGGGGACCGAACAATCAGCCCCAGCATTTT
clone_size: NA; v_call: TRBV29-1; j_call: TRBJ1-1; d_call: NA; cdr3_aa: CSVLGLSEAFF; cdr3_nt: TGCAGCGTTTTGGGGCTCTCTGAAGCTTTCTTT
clone_size: NA; v_call: TRBV11-3; j_call: TRBJ2-7; d_call: TRBD1; cdr3_aa: CASSLGYRTGCKGQYF; cdr3_nt: TGTGCCAGCAGCTTGGGTTATAGGACAGGGTGTAAAGGGCAGTACTTC
clone_size: NA; v_call: TRBV9; j_call: TRBJ2-3; d_call: NA; cdr3_aa: CASSVFSAPSPTDTQYF; cdr3_nt: TGTGCCAGCAGCGTCTTTTCAGCCCCTTCCCCCACAGATACGCAGTATTTT
clone_size: NA; v_call: TRBV11-3; j_call: TRBJ1-1; d_call: NA; cdr3_aa: CASSRNRNTEAFF; cdr3_nt: TGTGCCAGCAGCCGTAACAGAAACACTGAAGCTTTCTTT
clone_size: few; v_call: TRBV6-1; j_call: TRBJ1-2; d_call: NA; cdr3_aa: CASREGGGYTF; cdr3_nt: TGTGCCAGCAGAGAGGGAGGCGGCTACACCTTC
clone_size: NA; v_call: TRBV29-1; j_call: TRBJ2-1; d_call: TRBD2; cdr3_aa: CSVDFAMGGNEQFF; cdr3_nt: TGCAGCGTTGATTTCGCTATGGGGGGGAATGAGCAGTTCTTC
clone_size: NA; v_call: TRBV11-3; j_call: TRBJ2-7; d_call: TRBD1; cdr3_aa: CASSWGQDYEQYF; cdr3_nt: TGTGCCAGCAGCTGGGGACAGGATTACGAGCAGTACTTC
clone_size: few; v_call: TRBV5-4; j_call: TRBJ2-7; d_call: TRBD2; cdr3_aa: CASSLIFGTSGEQYF; cdr3_nt: TGTGCCAGCAGCTTGATATTCGGGACTAGCGGAGAGCAGTACTTC
clone_size: NA; v_call: TRBV6-5; j_call: TRBJ1-5; d_call: NA; cdr3_aa: CASSPSIYSNQPQHF; cdr3_nt: TGTGCCAGCAGCCCCTCGATTTATAGCAATCAGCCCCAGCATTTT
clone_size: NA; v_call: TRBV6-1; j_call: TRBJ2-5; d_call: TRBD1; cdr3_aa: CASQGAIRETQYF; cdr3_nt: TGTGCCAGCCAGGGGGCTATCAGGGAGACCCAGTACTTC
clone_size: once; v_call: TRBV6-1; j_call: TRBJ2-7; d_call: NA; cdr3_aa: CASRELPGSGRRGASYEQYF; cdr3_nt: TGTGCCAGCAGAGAACTTCCGGGCTCGGGCCGACGGGGCGCCTCCTACGAGCAGTACTTC
clone_size: NA; v_call: TRBV5-5; j_call: TRBJ1-5; d_call: NA; cdr3_aa: CASSLWGDSNQPQHF; cdr3_nt: TGTGCCAGCAGCTTGTGGGGGGATAGCAATCAGCCCCAGCATTTT
clone_size: NA; v_call: TRBV5-4; j_call: TRBJ2-7; d_call: NA; cdr3_aa: CASSLGGAGDYEQYF; cdr3_nt: TGTGCCAGCAGCTTGGGAGGGGCAGGGGACTACGAGCAGTACTTC
clone_size: NA; v_call: TRBV7-6; j_call: TRBJ2-1; d_call: NA; cdr3_aa: CASSISIENEQFF; cdr3_nt: TGTGCCAGCAGCATCAGCATAGAAAATGAGCAGTTCTTC
clone_size: NA; v_call: TRBV2; j_call: TRBJ1-2; d_call: TRBD1; cdr3_aa: CASLYRTGPNYGYTF; cdr3_nt: TGTGCCAGCCTCTATCGGACAGGTCCTAACTATGGCTACACCTTC
clone_size: few; v_call: TRBV2; j_call: TRBJ1-5; d_call: TRBD1; cdr3_aa: CASSEGAGGGYYSNQPQHF; cdr3_nt: TGTGCCAGCAGTGAAGGGGCAGGGGGAGGCTACTATAGCAATCAGCCCCAGCATTTT
clone_size: NA; v_call: TRBV7-3; j_call: TRBJ2-1; d_call: NA; cdr3_aa: CASSPERAYNEQFF; cdr3_nt: TGTGCCAGCAGCCCCGAGCGGGCCTACAATGAGCAGTTCTTC
clone_size: NA; v_call: TRBV7-2; j_call: TRBJ2-7; d_call: NA; cdr3_aa: CASSPNGPYEQYF; cdr3_nt: TGTGCCAGCAGCCCTAATGGACCTTACGAGCAGTACTTC
clone_size: NA; v_call: TRBV7-5; j_call: TRBJ2-5; d_call: NA; cdr3_aa: CASNILAGAQETQYF; cdr3_nt: TGTGCCAGCAACATTTTAGCGGGGGCCCAAGAGACCCAGTACTTC
clone_size: NA; v_call: TRBV7-2; j_call: TRBJ2-5; d_call: TRBD2; cdr3_aa: CASSFGLAGFYEETQYF; cdr3_nt: TGTGCCAGCAGCTTCGGACTAGCGGGGTTTTATGAAGAGACCCAGTACTTC
clone_size: few; v_call: TRBV4-1; j_call: TRBJ2-2; d_call: TRBD1; cdr3_aa: CASSQEIGQGDTGELFF; cdr3_nt: TGCGCCAGCAGCCAAGAAATCGGACAGGGAGACACCGGGGAGCTGTTTTTT
clone_size: NA; v_call: TRBV9; j_call: TRBJ2-3; d_call: TRBD2; cdr3_aa: CASSVAGLAGLTDTQYF; cdr3_nt: TGTGCCAGCAGCGTGGCGGGACTAGCGGGACTCACAGATACGCAGTATTTT